The next 21 T cell receptor beta chains were all read from a single sample in a study of circulating CD8 cells and anti-PD-1 response in melanoma. TCR libraries were prepared from roughly 15 ng of total RNA with the QIAseq Immune Repertoire TCR panel. TCRdb reprocessed the reads via MiXCR and lists one record per CDR3 protein. The repertoire holds over 450 distinct CDR3 sequences, with 8% to 9.5% as singletons. Four subsets defined by PD-1 and/or TIGIT were sorted from live CD3+CD8+TCRalphabeta+ cells. The source was CD8+ T cells from PBMCs, collected at baseline or after one month of anti-PD-1 therapy (not recorded which). These receptors were obtained from a human donor with melanoma.

This clonotype counts as hyperexpanded. The chain recombines TRBV6-4 with TRBJ2-1; 9 bases are a match to TRBD1. CDR1 is MRHNA and CDR2 is SNTAGT in the germline V gene. The CDR3 runs to 14 residues. After removal of 6 bases from V and 10 bases from J, the junction contained 10 bases not matched to a gene. DNA of the CDR3: TGTGCCAGCAGCGCTAAGGGGGGGACAGGGGAGCAGTTCTTC. This sequence encodes CASSAKGGTGEQFF.

The genes are TRBV19 and TRBJ2-1, with D possibly TRBD2 on 6 matching bases. Trimming cost V 6 bases and J 4 bases, with 16 bases left between them. CDR1 is LNHDA and CDR2 is SQIVND in the germline V gene (reference sequence). The CDR3 has 15 residues. The CDR3: CASRRTGGAYNEQFF. CDR3 sequence (DNA): TGTGCCAGTAGGAGGACTGGCGGGGCTTACAATGAGCAGTTCTTC.

By its share, this clonotype is large. The chain carries TRBV12-3 or TRBV12-4 and TRBJ2-7, with 7 bases matching TRBD1. The CDR3 consists of 13 residues. V was clipped by 5 bases and J by 2 bases; unmatched bases: 3. The CDR3 sequence: CASSIGTAYEQYF. DNA of the CDR3: TGTGCCAGCAGTATCGGGACAGCCTACGAGCAGTACTTC.

By sample share, this clonotype is large (0.1 to 1%). The J gene is TRBJ2-7, the V gene TRBV2, with a tentative D call TRBD2 (5 bases). The V and J ends lost 7 bases and 7 bases respectively, with 17 bases between them. The germline CDR1 and CDR2 sequences are SNHLY and FYNNEI. The CDR3 totals 13 residues. CDR3 sequence: CASIPGRKGEQYF. CDR3 coding DNA: TGTGCCAGCATTCCGGGGAGAAAAGGGGAGCAGTACTTC.

V usage is TRBV28 and J usage is TRBJ2-7; tentatively, D is TRBD1 or TRBD2 (5 bases each). Germline CDR1 MDHEN, CDR2 SYDVKM. The CDR3 loop spans 13 amino acids. The V end lost 4 bases, the J end lost 6 bases, and 13 bases lay between the germline ends. The CDR3 sequence: CASSWTGRSEQYF. The CDR3 DNA is TGTGCCAGCAGTTGGACGGGGCGCTCCGAGCAGTACTTC.

This clonotype is large by share. CDR3 protein: CASSLFAGHSNQPQHF. Here the CDR3 DNA reads TGTGCCAGCAGTTTATTTGCGGGACATAGCAATCAGCCCCAGCATTTT. The chain has TRBV27 and TRBJ1-5; possibly TRBD1 for D (6 bases). CDR3 length: 16 residues. The V end lost 1 base, the J end lost 0 bases, and 10 bases lay between the germline ends. Germline loops: CDR1 MNHEY, CDR2 SMNVEV (reference sequence).

This clonotype rates as medium-sized. V gene TRBV7-2 combines with J gene TRBJ2-1, with D possibly being TRBD1 (5 bases). There are 13 residues in the CDR3. CDR1 is SGHTA and CDR2 is FQGNSA in the germline V gene. With 1 base removed from V and 5 bases from J, the gap between germline ends came to 6 bases. CDR3 in amino acids: CASSLGQHNEQFF. The CDR3 DNA follows: TGTGCCAGCAGCTTAGGACAGCACAATGAGCAGTTCTTC.

V is TRBV7-2 and J is TRBJ2-3, with TRBD2 matching 10 bases. V lost 0 bases to trimming and J lost 0 bases; unmatched junction nucleotides: 9. There are 19 residues in the CDR3. In germline, CDR1 is SGHTA, CDR2 FQGNSA. CDR3 sequence reads: CASSLAIQRGGRSTDTQYF. As DNA, the CDR3 is TGTGCCAGCAGCTTAGCGATCCAGCGGGGGGGCCGCAGCACAGATACGCAGTATTTT.

This clonotype is deemed large (0.1 to 1%). V and J are TRBV12-5 and TRBJ2-3; the D gene is possibly TRBD2 (6 bases). V lost 8 bases and J lost 4, with 25 bases in between. Germline V gene sequence: CDR1 LGHNT, CDR2 FRNRAP. CDR3 length: 17 residues. CDR3 nucleotides: TGTGCTAGTTTTCACGTAGGCGGGGATGAGAGCCCAGATACGCAGTATTTT. Protein sequence: CASFHVGGDESPDTQYF.

The chain employs TRBV19 and TRBJ2-4; D remains ambiguous. V shed 5 bases and J shed 6 bases, with 14 bases lying between them. Germline lookup yields CDR1 LNHDA and CDR2 SQIVND (reference sequence). This CDR3 comprises 14 residues. CDR3 coding DNA: TGTGCCAGTAGTCACCAAGGCCCTTTAAACATTCAGTACTTC. It encodes CASSHQGPLNIQYF.

Concerning this clonotype itself: Given a much more abundant clone one base away, this may be a read error. The chain has TRBV27 and TRBJ1-2; D gene unclear. There are 11 residues in the CDR3. Trimming removed 2 bases at V and 7 bases at J, with 5 bases between. From germline, CDR1 is MNHEY and CDR2 SMNVEV (reference sequence). The CDR3 spells CASSLHGGYTF. DNA of the CDR3: TGTGCCAGCAGTTTACACGGTGGCTACACCTTC.

In its sample, this clonotype ranks as large. This chain connects TRBV7-2 to TRBJ1-5; the D is unclear. Per germline, CDR1 SGHTA and CDR2 FQGNSA. V was clipped by 3 bases and J by 0 bases, with 12 bases between them. The CDR3 covers 16 residues. DNA for the CDR3: TGTGCCAGCAGCTTGGGAGTTCCTTATAGCAATCAGCCCCAGCATTTT. Protein sequence: CASSLGVPYSNQPQHF.

By share of the sample, this clonotype is large (0.1 to 1%). The V and J genes are TRBV19 and TRBJ2-7; 8 bases match TRBD1. The CDR3 consists of 13 residues. The germline CDR1 and CDR2 sequences are LNHDA and SQIVND (reference sequence). The V gene end was trimmed by 5 bases and the J gene end by 3 bases; junction bases not matched to a gene: 3. This chain's CDR3 is CASSAGQDYEQYF. In DNA form, the CDR3 reads TGTGCCAGTAGTGCGGGACAGGACTACGAGCAGTACTTC.

By share, this clonotype ranks as large. The CDR3 sequence: CASSLEYRGSTYEQYF. In nucleotides, the CDR3 is TGCGCCAGCAGCCTTGAATACAGGGGAAGTACCTACGAGCAGTACTTC. The chain is built from TRBV4-1 and TRBJ2-7; 7 positions agree with TRBD1. Per the germline V gene, CDR1 is MGHRA and CDR2 is YSYEKL. V was pared by 4 bases and J by 2 bases, with 11 bases of the junction left unmatched. The CDR3 spans 16 residues.

This clonotype was picked up a small number of times. A much larger clone is a single base away; this may be a read error. CDR3 region: CASSSHMDEQYF. In nucleotides, the CDR3 is TGTGCCAGCAGCTCCCACATGGACGAGCAGTACTTC. V and J are TRBV7-9 and TRBJ2-7; D not resolved. Germline CDR1 and CDR2: SEHNR and FQNEAQ (reference sequence). The CDR3 consists of 12 residues. Trimming pared 4 bases from V and 5 bases from J, leaving 9 bases between.

Only a few counts were recorded for this clonotype. The conserved phenylalanine or tryptophan is not found at the CDR3 terminus, so this likely reflects a read error. The chain uses TRBV28 and TRBJ2-7, with 7 bases lining up with TRBD2. Trimming cost V 1 base and J 3 bases; bases outside gene matches: 3. This CDR3 is built from 14 residues. CDR1 MDHEN and CDR2 SYDVKM come from the germline V gene. Here the CDR3 DNA reads TGTGCCAGCAGTTTATCCCCGGGGGGCTACGAGCAGTACCTC. It codes for CASSLSPGGYEQYL.

By share, this clonotype counts as large. The rearrangement joins TRBV28 to TRBJ2-1; 8 bases align to TRBD2. The V and J ends lost 1 base and 8 bases, in that order; junction bases with no gene match: 7. Germline V CDR1 and CDR2: MDHEN, SYDVKM. This CDR3 comprises 15 residues. The CDR3 spells CASSLFRTSKDEQFF. The CDR3 nucleotides read TGTGCCAGCAGTTTATTCCGGACTAGCAAAGATGAGCAGTTCTTC.

This clonotype counts as large (0.1 to 1%). The V and J genes are TRBV24-1 and TRBJ2-1; a weak D match, TRBD2 (6 bases). Germline V CDR1 and CDR2: KGHDR, SFDVKD. CDR3 length: 13 residues. V was trimmed by 9 bases and J by 4 bases, leaving 12 bases between them. In nucleotides, the CDR3 is TGTGCCACCTCGGGGGATTATTACAATGAGCAGTTCTTC. This gives the protein CATSGDYYNEQFF.

This clonotype was seen a handful of times. This may be a read error: a much more frequent sequence differs by one nucleotide. This chain connects TRBV19 to TRBJ2-1; D unresolved. This CDR3 is 16 amino acids long. CDR1 and CDR2 from the germline V gene are LNHDA and SQIVND (reference sequence). The V gene lost 3 bases and the J gene lost 3 bases, with 15 bases spanning the gap. The CDR3 region is CASSIYASGVYNEQFF. The CDR3 DNA sequence: TGTGCCAGTAGTATTTACGCTTCAGGCGTCTACAATGAGCAGTTCTTC.

This clonotype is judged large (0.1 to 1%). The CDR3 DNA sequence: TGCAGTGTCAGGGAGGTTGGTAGCAATCAGCCCCAGCATTTT. Translated: CSVREVGSNQPQHF. The rearrangement links TRBV20-1 to TRBJ1-5, with D perhaps matching TRBD1 (5 bases). From germline, CDR1 is DFQATT and CDR2 SNEGSKA (reference sequence). V lost 7 bases to trimming and J lost 0 bases, with 13 bases between them. This CDR3 is 14 amino acids long.

This clonotype is large in the sample. V gene TRBV12-3 or TRBV12-4 combines with J gene TRBJ2-3; no definite D call. V lost 2 bases to trimming and J lost 0 bases, with 24 bases between them. This CDR3 spans 20 amino acids. The CDR3 is CASSLRLLAERASSTDTQYF. The CDR3 DNA follows: TGTGCCAGCAGTTTAAGGTTGCTGGCTGAACGGGCCTCTAGCACAGATACGCAGTATTTT.